A selection of T cell receptor beta chains follows, all from one sample in a study of blood T cell repertoires in COVID-19. Clones were read by immunoSEQ multiplex PCR, and TCRdb kept only the in-frame ones, dropping some. The repertoire holds 200,000 or so clones, with roughly 79% as singletons. Source material: peripheral blood. The receptors come from a woman older than 75 with COVID-19, enrolled during active disease. Both conserved end residues are part of each CDR3. D genes are given only for firm matches. Not all rows give a size; the values are once, few, many and, for expanded clones, a class.

cdr3_aa	cdr3_nt	v_call	clone_size	j_call	d_call
CASSLEVRVGYGYTF	TGTGCCAGCAGCTTGGAGGTCAGGGTGGGCTATGGCTACACCTTC	TRBV5-4	NA	TRBJ1-2	NA
CASSLVGGEGLRETQYF	TGTGCCAGCAGCTTAGTTGGGGGGGAGGGCCTCCGGGAGACCCAGTACTTC	TRBV7-8	NA	TRBJ2-5	TRBD2
CASSQDPSGNPYEQYF	TGCGCCAGCAGCCAAGATCCCAGTGGCAATCCCTACGAGCAGTACTTC	TRBV4-3	NA	TRBJ2-7	NA
CASSSPETGSGEQYF	TGCGCCAGCAGCTCCCCCGAGACAGGGTCTGGAGAGCAGTACTTC	TRBV5-1	NA	TRBJ2-7	TRBD1
CASSRDRTGNKQYF	TGTGCCAGCAGCCGCGACCGGACAGGGAACAAGCAGTACTTC	TRBV14	NA	TRBJ2-7	TRBD1
CASSGGTAGRGSNQPQHF	TGTGCCAGCAGTGGAGGGACGGCGGGGCGCGGTAGCAATCAGCCCCAGCATTTT	TRBV2	NA	TRBJ1-5	NA
CASSAAQSYNEQFF	TGTGCCAGCTCGGCGGCACAATCCTACAATGAGCAGTTCTTC	TRBV18	NA	TRBJ2-1	NA
CASSQSGSPTDTQYF	TGCGCCAGCAGTCAATCCGGGAGTCCCACAGATACGCAGTATTTT	TRBV23-1	NA	TRBJ2-3	NA
CASSIGQGNTEAFF	TGTGCCAGTAGTATAGGTCAGGGCAACACTGAAGCTTTCTTT	TRBV19	NA	TRBJ1-1	NA
CASSLLPGQGTYEQYF	TGTGCCAGCAGCTTGCTGCCGGGACAGGGGACCTACGAGCAGTACTTC	TRBV7-6	NA	TRBJ2-7	TRBD1
CASSPDRGTDTQYF	TGTGCCAGCAGCCCTGACAGGGGAACAGATACGCAGTATTTT	TRBV5-4	NA	TRBJ2-3	TRBD1
CATSSGQGYNEQFF	TGTGCCACCAGCAGTGGACAGGGCTACAATGAGCAGTTCTTC	TRBV15	NA	TRBJ2-1	TRBD1
CASSLARLNTGELFF	TGTGCCAGCAGCTTAGCCAGGCTTAACACCGGGGAGCTGTTTTTT	TRBV7-6	NA	TRBJ2-2	NA
CASSAGTGNYGYTF	TGTGCCAGCAGTGCCGGGACAGGGAACTATGGCTACACCTTC	TRBV6-4	NA	TRBJ1-2	TRBD1
CASSQNPGSYNSPLHF	TGTGCCAGCAGCCAAAATCCAGGGTCCTATAATTCACCCCTCCACTTT	TRBV3-1/TRBV3-2	NA	TRBJ1-6	NA
CASSEDRGAPTDTQYF	TGTGCCAGCAGCGAAGATCGGGGGGCCCCCACAGATACGCAGTATTTT	TRBV7-9	NA	TRBJ2-3	NA
CASSGLAGGADTQYF	TGTGCCAGCTCAGGACTAGCGGGAGGCGCAGATACGCAGTATTTT	TRBV18	once	TRBJ2-3	TRBD2
CASSPLSGRANTGELFF	TGCGCCAGCAGCCCCCTTAGCGGGAGGGCGAACACCGGGGAGCTGTTTTTT	TRBV5-1	few	TRBJ2-2	TRBD2
CASSHPSGSDSYNEQFF	TGTGCCAGCAGCCACCCCAGTGGGAGTGACTCCTACAATGAGCAGTTCTTC	TRBV4-2	NA	TRBJ2-1	NA
CASSGLTGRETQYF	TGTGCCAGCAGTGGGTTAACCGGGAGGGAGACCCAGTACTTC	TRBV2	NA	TRBJ2-5	TRBD2
CASRLAGSYEQYF	TGTGCCAGCAGACTAGCGGGGTCCTACGAGCAGTACTTC	TRBV28	NA	TRBJ2-7	TRBD2
CASTPLGADTGELFF	TGTGCCAGCACCCCGCTAGGGGCTGACACCGGGGAGCTGTTTTTT	TRBV7-8	NA	TRBJ2-2	NA
CASSLGQGAGTDTQYF	TGCGCCAGCAGCTTGGGGCAGGGGGCCGGCACAGATACGCAGTATTTT	TRBV5-1	NA	TRBJ2-3	TRBD1
CASSKNRDSLGKQYF	TGCGCCAGCAGCAAAAACCGGGACTCCCTGGGTAAGCAGTACTTC	TRBV5-1	NA	TRBJ2-7	NA